This T cell receptor beta chain appears in the sequencing data of a study of cytomegalovirus exposure and HLA in healthy donors. The germline V and J ends were trimmed by 8 bases and 4 bases, with 18 bases remaining between them. The CDR3 is 14 amino acids. Germline V gives CDR1 SQVTM, CDR2 ANQGSEA. This clone was seen a single time. Its antigen remains unidentified. This PCR relied on a set of 60 Vbeta primers and 13 Jbeta primers. Method: immunoSEQ multiplex PCR; TCRdb's copy keeps in-frame clones and lacks some. The table records roughly 200,000 clones, around 89% of them present only once. Findings and caveats of the study: It was about 180 TCR beta chains that were listed as cytomegalovirus-associated.

Those who donated were healthy bone marrow donors. The sample was PBMCs. The chain couples TRBV29-1 to TRBJ2-1, with D tentatively TRBD2 (6 bases). The sequence derives from a woman aged 18-30 years in good health and CMV-seronegative. CDR3 coding DNA: TGCAGCACCAAGTCCGGGGGTCAGTACAATGAGCAGTTCTTC. This translates into CSTKSGGQYNEQFF.